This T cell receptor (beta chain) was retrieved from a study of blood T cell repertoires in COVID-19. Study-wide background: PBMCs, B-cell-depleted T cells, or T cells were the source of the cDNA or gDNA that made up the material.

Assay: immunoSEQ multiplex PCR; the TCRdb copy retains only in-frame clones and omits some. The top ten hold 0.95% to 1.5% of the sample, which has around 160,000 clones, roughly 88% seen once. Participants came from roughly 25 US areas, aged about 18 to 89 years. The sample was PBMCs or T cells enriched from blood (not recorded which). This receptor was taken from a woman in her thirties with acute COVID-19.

The CDR3 spells CASSSDRGLGTDTQYF. The CDR3 DNA sequence: TGTGCCAGCAGCTCGGACAGGGGTTTGGGAACAGATACGCAGTATTTT. This chain links TRBV7-3 with TRBJ2-3; 9 positions agree with TRBD1. CDR1 is SGHTA, CDR2 FQGTGA, per germline. This CDR3 is 16 amino acids long. The trim removed 4 bases at V and 3 bases at J, leaving 8 bases unmatched. Variable domain in full (rest from reference TRBV7-3 and TRBJ2-3): GAGVSQTPSNKVTEKGKYVELRCDPISGHTALYWYRQSLGQGPEFLIYFQGTGAADDSGLPNDRFFAVRPEGSVSTLKIQRTERGDSAVYLCASSSDRGLGTDTQYFGPGTRLTVL.